This passage covers 27 T cell receptor beta chains from one sample sequenced in a study of shared clonotypes between healthy human individuals. Naive CD8 isolation took CD45RO-negative cells positively selected for CCR7 and excluded terminally differentiated effector memory CD45RA+ cells. Generated by immunoSEQ multiplex PCR, the TCRdb table keeps only in-frame clones and is missing some. Among more than 2 million clones listed, around 93% were seen once. Sequenced: naive CD8+ T cells from PBMCs. The receptor set was obtained from a man aged 18 to 30 in good health. Some clones in this sample may be carry-over from other donors' samples.

Details on this clone: Other DNA sequences in the same sample also yield this CDR3. The V gene is TRBV9, the J gene TRBJ2-7, with TRBD2 matching 7 bases. CDR3 length: 14 amino acids. Germline loops: CDR1 SGDLS, CDR2 YYNGEE. The ends lost 2 bases at V and 2 bases at J; junction bases unmatched: 4. The CDR3 sequence: CASSVGGTTYEQYF. CDR3 sequence (DNA): TGTGCCAGCAGCGTCGGGGGGACCACCTACGAGCAGTACTTC.

This chain connects TRBV7-9 to TRBJ2-7, with TRBD1 matching over 9 bases. CDR1 and CDR2 from the germline V gene are SEHNR and FQNEAQ (reference sequence). The CDR3 loop spans 14 amino acids. V shed 5 bases and J 3 bases; nucleotides not matched to a gene: 5. The CDR3, as DNA: TGTGCCAGCAGCGGGGGACAGGGCCTCTACGAGCAGTACTTC. Translated: CASSGGQGLYEQYF. Complete variable domain (other parts from reference TRBV7-9 and TRBJ2-7): DTGVSQNPRHKITKRGQNVTFRCDPISEHNRLYWYRQTLGQGPEFLTYFQNEAQLEKSRLLSDRFSAERPKGSFSTLEIQRTEQGDSAMYLCASSGGQGLYEQYFGPGTRLTVT.

The genes are TRBV7-8 and TRBJ1-1; D might be TRBD1 (5 bases). Germline assignment: CDR1 SGHVS and CDR2 FQNEAQ. Trimming left V 5 bases short and J 1 base short, with 20 bases between. This CDR3 is 17 amino acids long. CDR3 in DNA: TGTGCCAGCAGCGCTGGACCAGGGACGGGAAGGAACACTGAAGCTTTCTTT. Amino acid sequence: CASSAGPGTGRNTEAFF.

This chain connects TRBV5-6 to TRBJ1-6; D remains unclear. The V end was cut by 0 bases, the J end by 5 bases, with 6 bases between. The germline CDR1 and CDR2 sequences are SGHDT and YYEEEE. This CDR3 has 14 residues. The CDR3 loop reads CASSLAVDNSPLHF. The DNA of the CDR3 is TGTGCCAGCAGCTTGGCAGTCGATAATTCACCCCTCCACTTT.

The genes are TRBV9 and TRBJ2-3; 9 positions match TRBD2. Germline V gene data show CDR1 as SGDLS and CDR2 as YYNGEE. This CDR3 has 20 residues. Losses at the gene ends were 2 bases for V and 5 bases for J; bases not matched to a gene: 21. Written as DNA, the CDR3 is TGTGCCAGCAGCGTTGGTTATCGTTGGCGGGAGGGCCGTGGGGGAGATACGCAGTATTTT. It encodes CASSVGYRWREGRGGDTQYF.

V and J are TRBV6-5 and TRBJ1-5; D is unclear. This CDR3 spans 14 amino acids. Germline V gives CDR1 MNHEY, CDR2 SVGAGI. The ends were cut back, 6 bases at V and 11 bases at J, with 20 bases in the middle. DNA for the CDR3: TGTGCCAGCAGGACGACGTTCAACGATAGAGCCCAGCATTTT. It encodes CASRTTFNDRAQHF.

This clone has only one observation. The chain links TRBV5-6 to TRBJ1-2; 9 bases map to TRBD1. V shed 2 bases, J shed 4 bases, and the junction held 6 bases outside the gene matches. CDR3 size: 15 residues. In germline, CDR1 is SGHDT, CDR2 YYEEEE. DNA of the CDR3: TGTGCCAGCAGCTTAAGGACAGGGGCCCCCTATGGCTACACCTTC. This codes for CASSLRTGAPYGYTF.

V is TRBV4-3 and J is TRBJ2-3; 7 nucleotides agree with TRBD1. Per the germline V gene, CDR1 is LGHNA and CDR2 is YSLEER. The CDR3 sequence is 15 residues long. Germline trimming cut 3 bases from V and 4 bases from J; bases unmatched to any gene: 7. The CDR3: CASSQAKGASDTQYF. The CDR3 DNA follows: TGCGCCAGCAGCCAGGCTAAGGGGGCCTCAGATACGCAGTATTTT.

The chain uses TRBV13 and TRBJ1-6; D not resolved. This CDR3 has 13 residues. V was pared by 5 bases and J by 8 bases, with 10 bases between. Germline loops: CDR1 PRHDT, CDR2 FYEKMQ (reference sequence). The CDR3 DNA is TGTGCCAGCAGCCTCGGGGATGATTCACCCCTCCACTTT. Residues: CASSLGDDSPLHF.

The CDR3 coding sequence is TGCGCCAGCAGCTTGAGGACGACGTACAATGAGCAGTTCTTC. Amino acid sequence: CASSLRTTYNEQFF. V usage is TRBV5-1 and J usage is TRBJ2-1; no firm D call. CDR1 is SGHRS, CDR2 YFSETQ, per germline. Deletions cut 1 base from V and 4 bases from J, with 9 bases between. The CDR3 is 14 amino acids.

The chain joins TRBV28 to TRBJ1-3; D is uncertain. V lost 3 bases and J 8 bases, leaving 14 bases between the germline ends. Germline CDR1 is MDHEN and CDR2 is SYDVKM. The CDR3 sequence is 14 residues long. The CDR3 coding sequence is TGTGCCAGCAGTTTTTTGGGAACCTTATACACCATATATTTT. It specifies CASSFLGTLYTIYF.

The CDR3 spells CASRGQSHYEQYF. The CDR3 DNA sequence: TGTGCCAGCAGGGGACAGTCACACTACGAGCAGTACTTC. The gene calls are TRBV6-1 and TRBJ2-7; 7 bases line up with TRBD1. Losses at the gene ends were 6 bases for V and 3 bases for J; bases not matched to a gene: 5. The CDR3 is 13 amino acids. Germline CDR1 reads MNHNS; CDR2 reads SASEGT.

This chain connects TRBV27 to TRBJ2-7, with no clear D. Germline loops: CDR1 MNHEY, CDR2 SMNVEV (reference sequence). The CDR3 has 14 residues. The V and J ends lost 2 bases and 3 bases respectively, with 11 bases between them. The DNA of the CDR3 is TGTGCCAGCAGTTTAATGCAAGTAGGCTACGAGCAGTACTTC. Its translation: CASSLMQVGYEQYF.

V gene TRBV28 combines with J gene TRBJ1-5; the D is unclear. V dropped 2 bases and J dropped 0 bases, with 8 bases sitting between them. The CDR3 is 15 amino acids. The germline CDR1 and CDR2 sequences are MDHEN and SYDVKM. The CDR3 protein is CASSLKPYSNQPQHF. CDR3 coding DNA: TGTGCCAGCAGTTTAAAACCATATAGCAATCAGCCCCAGCATTTT.

This chain uses TRBV7-9 with TRBJ1-3, with no clear D. Trimming left V 5 bases short and J 0 bases short, with 11 bases between. CDR3 length: 15 residues. The germline V gene has CDR1 SEHNR and CDR2 FQNEAQ (reference sequence). The CDR3 is CASSPWVSSGNTIYF. In nucleotides, the CDR3 is TGTGCCAGCAGCCCGTGGGTTTCCTCTGGAAACACCATATATTTT.

The chain recombines TRBV28 with TRBJ2-7; TRBD1 matches at 10 bases. Germline V gene lookup returns CDR1 MDHEN and CDR2 SYDVKM. V dropped 4 bases and J dropped 7; count of bases not matched to a gene: 10. CDR3 length equals 15 residues. CDR3: CASSSDRGLTEEQYF. CDR3 sequence (DNA): TGTGCCAGCAGTTCCGACAGGGGGCTAACGGAGGAGCAGTACTTC. The complete variable domain, with remaining parts taken from reference TRBV28 and TRBJ2-7, reads DVKVTQSSRYLVKRTGEKVFLECVQDMDHENMFWYRQDPGLGLRLIYFSYDVKMKEKGDIPEGYSVSREKKERFSLILESASTNQTSMYLCASSSDRGLTEEQYFGPGTRLTVT.

Only one count was recorded for this clone. V and J are TRBV28 and TRBJ2-7; tentative D call: TRBD1 (6 bases). V lost 4 bases and J lost 10, with 26 bases in between. This CDR3 has 16 residues. CDR1 and CDR2 (germline): MDHEN, SYDVKM. This chain's CDR3 is CASSSGVEPPYEDQYF. The CDR3 coding sequence is TGTGCCAGCAGTTCAGGGGTCGAACCTCCCTACGAAGACCAGTACTTC.

CDR3 nucleotides: TGCGCCAGCAGCGCCAAACGGGACAGGGGGCCGGAAGCTTTCTTT. It encodes CASSAKRDRGPEAFF. The rearrangement links TRBV5-1 to TRBJ1-1; 12 bases match TRBD1. The CDR3 extends over 15 amino acids. The trim removed 4 bases at V and 8 bases at J, leaving 9 bases unmatched. Germline CDR1 and CDR2: SGHRS and YFSETQ.

This chain links TRBV7-9 with TRBJ2-7, with D possibly being TRBD1 or TRBD2 (5 bases each). With 4 bases removed from V and 2 bases from J, the gap between germline ends came to 12 bases. The germline V gene has CDR1 SEHNR and CDR2 FQNEAQ (reference sequence). There are 14 residues in the CDR3. The CDR3 reads CASSSRDGPYEQYF. CDR3 DNA: TGTGCCAGCAGCTCCCGGGACGGCCCCTACGAGCAGTACTTC.

This sequence joins TRBV28 and TRBJ2-7, with D tentatively TRBD1 (5 bases). Between the trimmed V and J ends, which lost 1 base and 4 bases, there was a span of 11 bases. This CDR3 region has 14 residues. Germline V gives CDR1 MDHEN, CDR2 SYDVKM. CDR3 sequence: CASSLSGPGYEQYF. The CDR3 DNA is TGTGCCAGCAGTTTATCAGGGCCCGGGTACGAGCAGTACTTC.

V and J are TRBV28 and TRBJ2-1; TRBD2 matches at 10 bases. This CDR3 is 15 amino acids long. Unmatched junction bases numbered 6, after V lost 6 bases and J lost 4 bases. From germline, CDR1 is MDHEN and CDR2 SYDVKM. CDR3 residues: CASRIGTSAYNEQFF. The CDR3 nucleotides read TGTGCCAGCAGGATCGGGACTAGCGCTTACAATGAGCAGTTCTTC.

This clone was observed a few times. The chain has TRBV7-9 and TRBJ1-2; D unresolved. This CDR3 is 14 amino acids long. CDR1 is SEHNR, CDR2 FQNEAQ, per germline (reference sequence). Trimming took 2 bases from V and 8 from J, leaving 15 bases between them. The CDR3 sequence: CASSLLPRVDGYTF. The CDR3 DNA reads TGTGCCAGCAGCTTACTCCCCCGGGTGGACGGCTACACCTTC.

This clone was recorded only once. This chain connects TRBV27 to TRBJ2-5; TRBD1 might be the D (5 bases). The germline CDR1 and CDR2 sequences are MNHEY and SMNVEV (reference sequence). The CDR3 is 14 amino acids. V gave up 4 bases and J gave up 4 bases, with 13 bases separating them. CDR3 nucleotide sequence: TGTGCCAGCAGTTACCGCAGGGTGGGAGAGACCCAGTACTTC. It is translated as CASSYRRVGETQYF.

The sample holds one count of this clone. Here the CDR3 reads CASSSNMAGGTYEQYF. Written as DNA, the CDR3 is TGTGCCAGCAGCTCGAACATGGCGGGAGGAACCTACGAGCAGTACTTC. The V gene is TRBV7-8, the J gene TRBJ2-7; 8 bases map to TRBD2. V shed 4 bases, J shed 2 bases, and the junction held 10 bases outside the gene matches. Germline V CDR1 and CDR2: SGHVS, FQNEAQ. The CDR3 runs 16 residues.

The rearrangement links TRBV4-3 to TRBJ2-7, with TRBD1 matching over 7 bases. CDR3 length: 17 amino acids. V lost 4 bases and J lost 2; bases outside the gene matches: 14. Germline V lookup: CDR1 LGHNA, CDR2 YSLEER. The CDR3 spells CASSPGSGQLGTYEQYF. In DNA form, the CDR3 reads TGCGCCAGCAGCCCCGGTTCGGGACAGCTCGGAACCTACGAGCAGTACTTC.

The chain employs TRBV10-3 and TRBJ2-1, with 11 bases aligning to TRBD1. The CDR3 spans 15 residues. V was clipped by 6 bases and J by 5 bases; unmatched bases: 6. Germline CDR1 ENHRY, CDR2 SYGVKD. Written as DNA, the CDR3 is TGTGCCATCAGCGCAGGACAGGGGGCGCACAATGAGCAGTTCTTC. It is translated as CAISAGQGAHNEQFF.

The V and J genes are TRBV29-1 and TRBJ2-3; 10 nucleotides line up with TRBD2. Germline CDR1 reads SQVTM; CDR2 reads ANQGSEA. The CDR3 runs to 17 residues. Germline trimming cut 7 bases from V and 1 base from J; bases unmatched to any gene: 14. In DNA form, the CDR3 reads TGCAGCGCGGTCGGGACTAGCGCCTTAAAACGCACAGATACGCAGTATTTT. Encoded protein: CSAVGTSALKRTDTQYF.